These 4 T cell receptor beta chains were sequenced from one sample in a study of cytomegalovirus exposure and HLA in healthy donors. PCR primers comprised 60 Vbeta and 13 Jbeta primers. Data came from immunoSEQ multiplex PCR; TCRdb stores just in-frame clones and leaves some out. The sample holds more than 130,000 clones; about 78% are singletons and the top ten take almost 4%. Sequences were obtained from PBMCs. Source of these receptors: a man aged 18 to 29 in good health and CMV-seronegative.

The J gene is TRBJ2-2, the V gene TRBV11-3, with a weak D call TRBD1 (5 bases). The CDR3 totals 15 residues. Per the germline V gene, CDR1 is SGHNT and CDR2 is YENEEA. Trimming cost V 4 bases and J 1 base, with 10 bases left between them. The CDR3 loop reads CASSWGRLNTGELFF. In nucleotides, the CDR3 is TGTGCCAGCAGCTGGGGCAGGCTGAACACCGGGGAGCTGTTTTTT.

The chain has TRBV15 and TRBJ2-5, with 7 bases that match TRBD2. The CDR3 extends over 14 amino acids. Unmatched junction bases numbered 2, after V lost 1 base and J lost 3 bases. Germline assignment: CDR1 LNHNV and CDR2 YYDKDF (reference sequence). CDR3 DNA: TGTGCCACCAGCAGAGGACTAGCCAAAGAGACCCAGTACTTC. Protein: CATSRGLAKETQYF.

The rearrangement links TRBV18 to TRBJ2-2; no reliable D call. Germline CDR1 is KGHSH and CDR2 is LQKENI. The CDR3 runs to 16 residues. Trimming pared 0 bases from V and 2 bases from J, leaving 10 bases between. The CDR3 DNA reads TGTGCCAGCTCACCACCGCGGAGCTTCAACACCGGGGAGCTGTTTTTT. It translates to CASSPPRSFNTGELFF.

The chain has TRBV19 and TRBJ2-7; D remains unclear. The V end lost 7 bases, the J end lost 0 bases, and 10 bases lay between the germline ends. CDR1 is LNHDA, CDR2 SQIVND, per germline (reference sequence). The CDR3 loop spans 13 amino acids. CDR3: CASTGPYSYEQYF. The CDR3 DNA reads TGTGCCAGTACTGGGCCCTACTCCTACGAGCAGTACTTC. Drawing the rest from reference TRBV19 and TRBJ2-7, the complete variable domain is DGGITQSPKYLFRKEGQNVTLSCEQNLNHDAMYWYRQDPGQGLRLIYYSQIVNDFQKGDIAEGYSVSREKKESFPLTVTSAQKNPTAFYLCASTGPYSYEQYFGPGTRLTVT.